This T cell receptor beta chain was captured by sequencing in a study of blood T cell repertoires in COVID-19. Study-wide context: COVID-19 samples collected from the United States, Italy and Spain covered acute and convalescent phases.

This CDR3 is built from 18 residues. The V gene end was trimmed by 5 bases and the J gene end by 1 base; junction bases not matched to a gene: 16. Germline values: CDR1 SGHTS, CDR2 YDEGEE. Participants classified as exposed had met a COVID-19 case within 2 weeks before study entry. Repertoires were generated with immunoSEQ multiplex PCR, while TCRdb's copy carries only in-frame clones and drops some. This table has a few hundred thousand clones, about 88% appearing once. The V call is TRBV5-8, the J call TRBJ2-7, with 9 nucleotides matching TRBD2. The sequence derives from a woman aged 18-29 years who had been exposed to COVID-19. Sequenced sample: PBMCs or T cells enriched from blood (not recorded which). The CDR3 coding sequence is TGTGCCAGCAGACCCGCGAGGGGTAGCGGGGGAGGATCCTACGAGCAGTACTTC. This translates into CASRPARGSGGGSYEQYF.